This T cell receptor beta chain was profiled in a study of cytomegalovirus exposure and HLA in healthy donors. Clones were read by immunoSEQ multiplex PCR, and TCRdb kept only the in-frame ones, dropping some. The table lists roughly 110,000 clones, about 85% of them singletons. Sequencing was done on a sample of PBMCs. The TCR sequence derives from a young woman in good health and CMV-seropositive.

The DNA of the CDR3 is TGTGCCACCAGACCAGGGGGAAGCAATCAGCCCCAGCATTTT. Protein: CATRPGGSNQPQHF. V and J are TRBV10-3 and TRBJ1-5; TRBD1 matches at 7 bases. The CDR3 runs 14 residues. Germline lookup yields CDR1 ENHRY and CDR2 SYGVKD. Trimming took 10 bases from V and 1 from J; bases not matched to a gene: 7.